A selection of T cell receptor beta chains follows, all from one sample in a study of cytomegalovirus exposure and HLA in healthy donors. TCRdb's table, derived via immunoSEQ multiplex PCR, lists solely in-frame clones and lacks some. The data show roughly 93,000 clones, around 78% seen once. The specimen was PBMCs. The receptor set was obtained from a young man in good health and CMV-seronegative. The CDR3 runs from the conserved cysteine through the conserved F or W. D genes are given only for firm matches. Clone size is not always given. Where it is, it says once, few, many or a class for expanded clones.

d_gene: -
v_gene: TRBV5-6
abundance: few
j_gene: TRBJ2-1
CDR3aa: CASSLGGAGLRYNEQFF
CDR3nt: TGTGCCAGCAGCTTAGGTGGGGCCGGCCTCCGTTACAATGAGCAGTTCTTC

d_gene: -
v_gene: TRBV5-1
abundance: once
j_gene: TRBJ2-3
CDR3aa: CASRFAGTDTQYF
CDR3nt: TGCGCCAGCAGATTCGCAGGTACAGATACGCAGTATTTT

d_gene: -
v_gene: TRBV11-3
abundance: -
j_gene: TRBJ1-2
CDR3aa: CASSLGDNKYYGYTF
CDR3nt: TGTGCCAGCAGCTTAGGGGACAACAAATACTATGGCTACACCTTC

d_gene: -
v_gene: TRBV6-5
abundance: -
j_gene: TRBJ1-1
CDR3aa: CASRGSVAEAFF
CDR3nt: TGTGCCAGCCGCGGTTCGGTGGCTGAAGCTTTCTTT

d_gene: TRBD1
v_gene: TRBV19
abundance: -
j_gene: TRBJ2-6
CDR3aa: CASSIGGFGQGSGANVLTF
CDR3nt: TGTGCCAGTAGTATAGGAGGTTTTGGACAGGGTTCGGGGGCCAACGTCCTGACTTTC

d_gene: TRBD1
v_gene: TRBV4-1
abundance: few
j_gene: TRBJ1-5
CDR3aa: CASSQGQNQPQHF
CDR3nt: TGCGCCAGCAGCCAGGGACAGAATCAGCCCCAGCATTTT

d_gene: -
v_gene: TRBV27
abundance: -
j_gene: TRBJ2-1
CDR3aa: CASSLYRVMIGEQFF
CDR3nt: TGTGCCAGCAGTTTATACAGGGTCATGATCGGGGAGCAGTTCTTC

d_gene: TRBD1
v_gene: TRBV6-5
abundance: -
j_gene: TRBJ1-1
CDR3aa: CASARTGNTEAFF
CDR3nt: TGTGCCAGCGCCAGGACAGGGAACACTGAAGCTTTCTTT

d_gene: TRBD2
v_gene: TRBV5-1
abundance: -
j_gene: TRBJ2-1
CDR3aa: CASSLTAGGPKNEQFF
CDR3nt: TGCGCCAGCAGCCTTACAGCGGGGGGGCCGAAGAATGAGCAGTTCTTC

d_gene: TRBD1
v_gene: TRBV5-1
abundance: -
j_gene: TRBJ1-1
CDR3aa: CASSQPGQGASEAFF
CDR3nt: TGCGCCAGCAGCCAGCCGGGACAGGGGGCTTCTGAAGCTTTCTTT

d_gene: -
v_gene: TRBV19
abundance: -
j_gene: TRBJ2-3
CDR3aa: CASSMETALADTQYF
CDR3nt: TGTGCCAGTAGTATGGAGACAGCCCTCGCAGATACGCAGTATTTT

d_gene: -
v_gene: TRBV7-9
abundance: once
j_gene: TRBJ2-1
CDR3aa: CASSSAGNEQFF
CDR3nt: TGTGCCAGCAGCTCGGCAGGGAATGAGCAGTTCTTC

d_gene: -
v_gene: TRBV7-9
abundance: -
j_gene: TRBJ1-2
CDR3aa: CASSFENYGYTF
CDR3nt: TGTGCCAGCAGCTTTGAGAACTATGGCTACACCTTC

d_gene: -
v_gene: TRBV4-3
abundance: few
j_gene: TRBJ1-4
CDR3aa: CASSQDRGTTNEKLFF
CDR3nt: TGCGCCAGCAGCCAAGATAGGGGGACAACTAATGAAAAACTGTTTTTT

d_gene: TRBD1
v_gene: TRBV5-1
abundance: -
j_gene: TRBJ1-1
CDR3aa: CASSRTQGGNTEAFF
CDR3nt: TGCGCCAGCAGCCGGACTCAGGGGGGTAACACTGAAGCTTTCTTT

d_gene: -
v_gene: TRBV5-1
abundance: -
j_gene: TRBJ2-3
CDR3aa: CASSLDGRGGTDTQYF
CDR3nt: TGCGCCAGCAGCTTGGATGGCAGGGGAGGCACAGATACGCAGTATTTT

d_gene: TRBD1
v_gene: TRBV9
abundance: -
j_gene: TRBJ1-6
CDR3aa: CASSVRGTDNSPLHF
CDR3nt: TGTGCCAGCAGCGTTAGGGGGACAGACAATTCACCCCTCCACTTT

d_gene: TRBD1
v_gene: TRBV19
abundance: -
j_gene: TRBJ2-1
CDR3aa: CASTGQGLSYNEQFF
CDR3nt: TGTGCCAGTACGGGACAGGGGCTCTCCTACAATGAGCAGTTCTTC

d_gene: TRBD1
v_gene: TRBV2
abundance: few
j_gene: TRBJ1-5
CDR3aa: CASRGQGVQPQHF
CDR3nt: TGTGCCAGCAGAGGACAGGGTGTCCAGCCCCAGCATTTT

d_gene: -
v_gene: TRBV14
abundance: -
j_gene: TRBJ2-7
CDR3aa: CASSQETVLPYEQYF
CDR3nt: TGTGCCAGCAGCCAAGAAACAGTCTTACCCTACGAGCAGTACTTC

d_gene: TRBD1
v_gene: TRBV10-3
abundance: -
j_gene: TRBJ1-2
CDR3aa: CAISVTGSGYTF
CDR3nt: TGTGCCATCAGTGTGACAGGGAGTGGCTACACCTTC

d_gene: TRBD1
v_gene: TRBV5-5
abundance: -
j_gene: TRBJ1-5
CDR3aa: CASSLGGTGINQPQHF
CDR3nt: TGTGCCAGCAGCTTGGGGGGGACAGGCATCAATCAGCCCCAGCATTTT